This entry features one TCR beta chain sequence. Here immunoSEQ multiplex PCR was the method, and the copy in TCRdb shows in-frame clones only, minus some. The table lists some 41,000 clones, 75% to 85% of them singletons. This specimen comes from a study of T cells in localized non-small cell lung cancer. The CDR3 sequence is 13 residues long. V was pared by 5 bases and J by 2 bases, with 8 bases between. The germline gives CDR1 SGHTA, CDR2 FQGTGA. Sequences were derived from PBMCs, sampled before any cancer treatment. This receptor was obtained from a man aged 40 to 70 with stage II lung adenocarcinoma. This chain joins TRBV7-3 and TRBJ2-3; D not certain. CDR3 residues: CASSRIPTDTQYF. In DNA form, the CDR3 reads TGTGCCAGCAGCCGGATCCCCACAGATACGCAGTATTTT.